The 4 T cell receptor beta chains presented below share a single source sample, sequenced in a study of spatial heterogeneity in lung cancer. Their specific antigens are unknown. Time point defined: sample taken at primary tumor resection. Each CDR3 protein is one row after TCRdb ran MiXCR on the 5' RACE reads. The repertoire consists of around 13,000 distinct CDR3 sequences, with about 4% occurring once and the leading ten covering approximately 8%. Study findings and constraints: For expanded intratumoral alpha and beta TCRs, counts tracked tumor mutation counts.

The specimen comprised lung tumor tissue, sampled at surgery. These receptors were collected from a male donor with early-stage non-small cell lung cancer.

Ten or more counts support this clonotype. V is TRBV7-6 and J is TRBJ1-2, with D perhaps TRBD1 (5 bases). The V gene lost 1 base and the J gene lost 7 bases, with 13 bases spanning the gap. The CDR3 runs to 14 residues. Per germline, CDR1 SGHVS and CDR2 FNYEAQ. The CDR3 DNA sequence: TGTGCCAGCAGCTTAGGTGGGGGTTCTGGTGGCTACACCTTC. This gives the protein CASSLGGGSGGYTF.

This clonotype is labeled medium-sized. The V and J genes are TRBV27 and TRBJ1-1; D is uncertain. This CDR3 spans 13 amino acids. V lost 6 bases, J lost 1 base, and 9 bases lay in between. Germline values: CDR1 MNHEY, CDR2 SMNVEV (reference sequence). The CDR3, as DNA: TGTGCCAGCAGGCGTATCGAGAACACTGAAGCTTTCTTT. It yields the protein CASRRIENTEAFF.

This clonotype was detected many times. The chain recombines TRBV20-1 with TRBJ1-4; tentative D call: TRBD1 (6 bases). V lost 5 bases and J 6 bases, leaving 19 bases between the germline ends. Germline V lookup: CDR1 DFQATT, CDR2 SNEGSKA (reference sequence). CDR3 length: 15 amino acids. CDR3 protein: CSAEDPGQGDEKLFF. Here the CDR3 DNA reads TGCAGTGCTGAAGATCCGGGACAAGGGGATGAAAAACTGTTTTTT.

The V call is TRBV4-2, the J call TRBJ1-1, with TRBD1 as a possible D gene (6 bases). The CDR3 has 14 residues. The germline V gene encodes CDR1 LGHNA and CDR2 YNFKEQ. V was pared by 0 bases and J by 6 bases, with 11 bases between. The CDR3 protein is CASSQDQGWAEAFF. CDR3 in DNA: TGTGCCAGCAGCCAAGATCAGGGGTGGGCTGAAGCTTTCTTT.